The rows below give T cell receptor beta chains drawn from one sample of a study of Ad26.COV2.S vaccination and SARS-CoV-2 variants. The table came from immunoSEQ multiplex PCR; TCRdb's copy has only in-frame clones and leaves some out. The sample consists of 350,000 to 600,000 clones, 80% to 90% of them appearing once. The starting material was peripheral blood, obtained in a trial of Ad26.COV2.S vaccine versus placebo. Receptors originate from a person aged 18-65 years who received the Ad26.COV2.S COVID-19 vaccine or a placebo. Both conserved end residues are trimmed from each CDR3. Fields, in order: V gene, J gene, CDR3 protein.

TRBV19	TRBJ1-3	ATEDGPISGNTIY
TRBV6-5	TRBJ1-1	ASSYSSGLNTEAF
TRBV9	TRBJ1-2	ASSPDRTVLNGYT
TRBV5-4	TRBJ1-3	ASSPGTGFPGNTIY
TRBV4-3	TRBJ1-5	ASSQQGNQPQH
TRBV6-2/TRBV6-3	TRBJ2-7	ASSYPTTGGLSYEQY
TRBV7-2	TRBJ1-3	ASRRLGTGNTIY
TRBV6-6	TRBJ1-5	ASSLDSNNQPQH
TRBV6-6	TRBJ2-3	ASSRIAGVSVTDTQY
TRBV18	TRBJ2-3	ASSHLAGGSTDTQY
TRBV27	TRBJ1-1	ASGRLNTEAF
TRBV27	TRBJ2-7	ASSFDDEQY
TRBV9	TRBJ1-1	ASSSQTGMNTEAF
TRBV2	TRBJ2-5	ASRTGREETQY
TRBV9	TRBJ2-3	ASRRGLFTDTQY
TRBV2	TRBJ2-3	ARMPRGGLDTQY
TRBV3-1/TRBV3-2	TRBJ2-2	ASSQDQLGNGELF
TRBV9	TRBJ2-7	ASSVGLAGTEQY
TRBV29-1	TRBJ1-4	SATKETNEKLF
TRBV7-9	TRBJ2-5	ASHAGPNYLGRETQY
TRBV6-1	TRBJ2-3	ASSEPYIVGTRSDTQY
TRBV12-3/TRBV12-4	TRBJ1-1	ASSLSVTEAF
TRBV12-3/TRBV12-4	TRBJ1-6	ASSPGTNSPLH
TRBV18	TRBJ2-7	ASSPNRLAGGEYLREQY
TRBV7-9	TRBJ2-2	ASSISWGFTGELF
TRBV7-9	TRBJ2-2	ASSPGGYTGELF
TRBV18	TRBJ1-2	ASSLATGQDGYT
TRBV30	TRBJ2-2	ACPGQGQDGELF
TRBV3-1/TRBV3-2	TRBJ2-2	ASSQPGLADNTGELF
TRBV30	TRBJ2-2	AWSVGGYRGELF
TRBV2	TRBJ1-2	ASSVQADLYGYT
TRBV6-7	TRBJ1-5	ASTTGTGGFQPQH
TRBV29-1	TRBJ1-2	SVAGGLGPSNYGYT
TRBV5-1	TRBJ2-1	ASSRDIAGGPIEQF
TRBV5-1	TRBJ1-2	ASSYGTGGMYGYT
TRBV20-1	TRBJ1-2	SATQARGYT
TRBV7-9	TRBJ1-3	ASSLATGGNTIY
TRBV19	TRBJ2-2	ASRPSGRNTGELF
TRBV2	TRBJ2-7	ASSLRDAGSYEQY
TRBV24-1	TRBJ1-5	ATSETGTATQNQPQH
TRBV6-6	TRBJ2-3	ASSNDGYTDTQY
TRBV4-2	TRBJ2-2	ASSPPNDRVWTEGTGELF
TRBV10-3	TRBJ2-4	AISESQGAKNIQY
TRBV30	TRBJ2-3	AIQGSGDTQY
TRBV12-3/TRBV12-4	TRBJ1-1	ASSSTGGEAF
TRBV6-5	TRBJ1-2	ASRTRTGGYGYT
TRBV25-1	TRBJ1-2	ASKGDTVNYGYT
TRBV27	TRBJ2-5	ASSSTGTPTD
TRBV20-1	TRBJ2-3	SVSVRDTQY
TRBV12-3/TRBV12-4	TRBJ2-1	ASSLRGEQF
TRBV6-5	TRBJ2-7	ASSSRQGPSYEQY
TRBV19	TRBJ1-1	ASSIRQGVSTEAF
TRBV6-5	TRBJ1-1	ASSPQGGGTEAF